The 4 T cell receptor beta chains presented below share a single source sample, sequenced in a study of T cells after yellow fever vaccination. Using its own MiXCR run on the 5' RACE reads, TCRdb lists one record per CDR3 protein. The data show about 340,000 distinct CDR3 sequences, under 5% seen once. Sequenced material: PBMCs, taken 5 days after the yellow fever booster vaccination. The receptor source for this set is a young man who received the YFV17D yellow fever vaccine.

This clonotype was observed many times. This chain joins TRBV3-1 and TRBJ2-7; TRBD1 matches at 11 bases. This CDR3 has 15 amino acids. CDR1 and CDR2 from the germline V gene are LGHDT and YNNKEL (reference sequence). The junction had 3 bases not matched to a gene; V was cut back by 2 bases and J by 3 bases. The CDR3 is CASSQPGQGVYEQYF. The CDR3 DNA follows: TGTGCCAGCAGCCAACCGGGACAGGGGGTCTACGAGCAGTACTTC.

This clonotype was counted ten times or more. The V and J genes are TRBV20-1 and TRBJ2-2; D tentatively reads TRBD1 or TRBD2 (6 bases each). Germline loops: CDR1 DFQATT, CDR2 SNEGSKA (reference sequence). This CDR3 contains 14 residues. Deletions cut 3 bases from V and 0 bases from J, with 8 bases between. The CDR3, as DNA: TGCAGTGCTAGCGGGGGCCCGAACACCGGGGAGCTGTTTTTT. Residues: CSASGGPNTGELFF.

This clonotype was recorded at least ten times. V gene TRBV9 combines with J gene TRBJ2-7; TRBD1 agrees at 7 bases. The germline gives CDR1 SGDLS, CDR2 YYNGEE. The CDR3 sequence is 13 residues long. V dropped 5 bases and J dropped 1; count of bases not matched to a gene: 3. CDR3 loop: CASRATGSYEQYF. For the CDR3, the DNA is TGTGCCAGCAGAGCGACAGGGTCCTACGAGCAGTACTTC.

J is TRBJ1-1 and V is TRBV7-3; 7 positions match TRBD1. The length of the CDR3 is 14 residues. With V trimmed by 5 bases and J by 4 bases, 7 bases remained unmatched. Germline V lookup: CDR1 SGHTA, CDR2 FQGTGA. The CDR3 region has the DNA TGTGCCAGCAGCCGGACGACAGGGTCCACTGAAGCTTTCTTT. This gives the protein CASSRTTGSTEAFF.